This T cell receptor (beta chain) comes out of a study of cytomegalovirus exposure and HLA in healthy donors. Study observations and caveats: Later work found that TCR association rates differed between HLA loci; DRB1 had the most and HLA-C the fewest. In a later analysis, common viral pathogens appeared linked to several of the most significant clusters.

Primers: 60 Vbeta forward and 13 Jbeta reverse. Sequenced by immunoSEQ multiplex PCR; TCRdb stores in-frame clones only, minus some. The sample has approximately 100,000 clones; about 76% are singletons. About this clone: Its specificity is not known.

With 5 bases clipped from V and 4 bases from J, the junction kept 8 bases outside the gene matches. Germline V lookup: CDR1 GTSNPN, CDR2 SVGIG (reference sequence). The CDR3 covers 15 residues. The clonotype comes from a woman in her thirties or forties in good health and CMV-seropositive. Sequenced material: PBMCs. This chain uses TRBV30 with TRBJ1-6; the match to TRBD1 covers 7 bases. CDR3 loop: CAWEPGQHYNSPLHF. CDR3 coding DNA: TGTGCCTGGGAACCGGGACAGCATTATAATTCACCCCTCCACTTT.